A selection of T cell receptor beta chains follows, all from one sample in a study of cytomegalovirus exposure and HLA in healthy donors. Sequenced by immunoSEQ multiplex PCR; TCRdb stores in-frame clones only, minus some. The repertoire holds fewer than 200,000 clones, with about two thirds as singletons. Sequencing was done on a sample of PBMCs. These receptors were collected from a human donor in good health. Each CDR3 is given with its conserved first and last residue. The D gene is left open where the match is weak. Clone size is not always given. Where it is, it says once, few, many or a class for expanded clones.

clone_size,j_call,v_call,d_call,cdr3_nt,cdr3_aa
once,TRBJ2-1,TRBV6-6,TRBD2,TGTGCCAGCAGTCTCAGCGGGGGGGCCGCGAATGAGCAGTTCTTC,CASSLSGGAANEQFF
-,TRBJ1-1,TRBV6-6,TRBD1,TGTGCCAGCCCCAGGGGGCTTGAAGCTTTCTTT,CASPRGLEAFF
-,TRBJ2-3,TRBV19,-,TGTGCCACCCTAAGCCGGGACAAAGCGACAGATACGCAGTATTTT,CATLSRDKATDTQYF
-,TRBJ1-3,TRBV2,-,TGTGCCAGCAGTCAAGAGGGCAGGGGCGGTGGAAACACCATATATTTT,CASSQEGRGGGNTIYF
-,TRBJ1-1,TRBV2,-,TGTGCCAGCAGTGGAGCCACACAGGGGAACACTGAAGCTTTCTTT,CASSGATQGNTEAFF
-,TRBJ2-5,TRBV6-1,TRBD1,TGTGCCAGCATGGGGACAGGGCAAGAGACCCAGTACTTC,CASMGTGQETQYF
-,TRBJ1-2,TRBV28,-,TGTGCCAGCAGTTTAGGGGGCGGAACACCCTCTTACTATGGCTACACCTTC,CASSLGGGTPSYYGYTF
-,TRBJ1-2,TRBV2,-,TGTGCCAGCAGGGAGGGCTATGGCTACACCTTC,CASREGYGYTF
-,TRBJ2-7,TRBV10-3,-,TGTGCCATCAGTGAGTCTTTTAGGGAGGCAGGGGGTAGCTACGAGCAGTACTTC,CAISESFREAGGSYEQYF
-,TRBJ1-1,TRBV6-7,-,TGTGCCAGCAGTCGGGTTACGACAGGAAATAGGAACACTGAAGCTTTCTTT,CASSRVTTGNRNTEAFF
-,TRBJ2-7,TRBV18,TRBD1,TGTGCCAGCTCACCAGCGGGACAGGGATTCTCCTACGAGCAGTACTTC,CASSPAGQGFSYEQYF
-,TRBJ2-7,TRBV5-4,TRBD1,TGTGCCAGCAGCTCGACAGGGGCCTCCTACGAGCAGTACTTC,CASSSTGASYEQYF
-,TRBJ1-1,TRBV7-9,-,TGTGCCAGCAGCCCACGTCCAATCAGGGGGAACACTGAAGCTTTCTTT,CASSPRPIRGNTEAFF
-,TRBJ1-1,TRBV6-1,-,TGTGCCAGCAGTGAATTTAGGGGGACTGAAGCTTTCTTT,CASSEFRGTEAFF
-,TRBJ2-7,TRBV7-9,TRBD2,TGTGCCAGCAGCTTAGTTAGGACTAGCGGGGCCCTGAATGGACGCGAGCAGTACTTC,CASSLVRTSGALNGREQYF